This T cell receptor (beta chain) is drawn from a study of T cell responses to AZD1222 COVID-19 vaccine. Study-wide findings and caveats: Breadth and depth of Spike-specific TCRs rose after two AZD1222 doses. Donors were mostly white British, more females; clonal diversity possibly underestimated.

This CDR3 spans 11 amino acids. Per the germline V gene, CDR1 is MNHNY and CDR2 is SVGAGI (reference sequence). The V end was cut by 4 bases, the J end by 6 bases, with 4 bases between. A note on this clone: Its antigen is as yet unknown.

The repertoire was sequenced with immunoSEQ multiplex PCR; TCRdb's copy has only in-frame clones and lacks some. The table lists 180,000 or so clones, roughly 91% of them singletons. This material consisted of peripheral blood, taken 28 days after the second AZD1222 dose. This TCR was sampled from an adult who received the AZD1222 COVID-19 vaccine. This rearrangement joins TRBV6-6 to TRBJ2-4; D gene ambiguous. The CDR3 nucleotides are TGTGCCAGCAGTTCGGGAAACATTCAGTACTTC. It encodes CASSSGNIQYF.